The clone carrying this TCR beta chain occurred a few times. Its specificity is not known. V lost 4 bases to trimming and J lost 2 bases; unmatched junction nucleotides: 2. The CDR3 sequence is 12 residues long. Germline V CDR1 and CDR2: SQVTM, ANQGSEA. Isolation of PBMCs gave at least 7 million cells per sample. The data derive from a study of blood T cells in healthy people across ages. Study-level background: Using template switching, researchers captured about one barcoded beta molecule for each two T cells. Study-level points and caveats: The donors' CMV status was not determined, possibly confounding changes in expanded clonotypes. Naive T cell percentage and TCR beta diversity correlated strongly.

Sample-barcoded 5' priming and a J-beta primer mix drove a second PCR of roughly 7 to 11 cycles. MiXCR, applied by TCRdb to the 5' RACE reads, yields one record per CDR3 protein. Among about 1 million distinct CDR3 sequences listed, 40% to 55% were seen once. This rearrangement joins TRBV29-1 to TRBJ2-7, with 7 bases lining up with TRBD2. The receptor was isolated from a woman aged 55-69 years in good health. Material: blood. The CDR3: CSVAAGAYEQYF. Written as DNA, the CDR3 is TGCAGCGTTGCGGCGGGGGCCTACGAGCAGTACTTC.